These T cell receptor beta chains were read from a single sample in a study of blood T cell repertoires in COVID-19. Using immunoSEQ multiplex PCR, the repertoire was profiled, and TCRdb retains in-frame clones only, with some absent. The sample yields fewer than 250,000 clones, approximately 84% seen once. The sequenced material came from peripheral blood. These receptors were obtained from a man aged 45-60 years with acute or convalescent COVID-19. Both conserved end residues are part of each CDR3. A D gene is named only where the DNA matches it firmly. Clone size, where shown, is once, few, many, or a class for clones that have expanded.

j_call: TRBJ1-1
clone_size: NA
d_call: NA
v_call: TRBV9
cdr3_nt: TGTGCCAGCAGCGTATCTGCGGTGAACACTGAAGCTTTCTTT
cdr3_aa: CASSVSAVNTEAFF

j_call: TRBJ1-2
clone_size: NA
d_call: NA
v_call: TRBV5-1
cdr3_nt: TGCGCCAGCAGCTTGGTGGGGCAGGAGGGAGGTGGCTACACCTTC
cdr3_aa: CASSLVGQEGGGYTF

j_call: TRBJ1-6
clone_size: NA
d_call: TRBD1
v_call: TRBV19
cdr3_nt: TGTGCCAGTAGTGCCGACAAGGGGGCGGATAATTCACCCCTCCACTTT
cdr3_aa: CASSADKGADNSPLHF

j_call: TRBJ1-6
clone_size: NA
d_call: NA
v_call: TRBV12-3/TRBV12-4
cdr3_nt: TGTGCCAGCAGTTCCACAGGGACCCTCCACTTT
cdr3_aa: CASSSTGTLHF

j_call: TRBJ1-6
clone_size: NA
d_call: NA
v_call: TRBV6-1
cdr3_nt: TGTGCCAGCAGTGAAACACCTCTCGGGCAGGGCCGCCATTCACCCCTCCACTTT
cdr3_aa: CASSETPLGQGRHSPLHF

j_call: TRBJ2-7
clone_size: NA
d_call: NA
v_call: TRBV11-2
cdr3_nt: TGTGCCAGCAGCTCGAGGGACTACGAGCAGTACTTC
cdr3_aa: CASSSRDYEQYF

j_call: TRBJ1-4
clone_size: NA
d_call: NA
v_call: TRBV19
cdr3_nt: TGTGCCGTAAGGGGGAGGGCTAATGAAAAACTGTTTTTT
cdr3_aa: CAVRGRANEKLFF

j_call: TRBJ1-1
clone_size: NA
d_call: TRBD1
v_call: TRBV30
cdr3_nt: TGTGCCTGGAGCAGGGGGTACACTGAAGCTTTCTTT
cdr3_aa: CAWSRGYTEAFF

j_call: TRBJ2-1
clone_size: once
d_call: NA
v_call: TRBV27
cdr3_nt: TGTGCCAGCAGTTTTGTTTTGAGCGATGAGCAGTTCTTC
cdr3_aa: CASSFVLSDEQFF

j_call: TRBJ1-2
clone_size: NA
d_call: TRBD1
v_call: TRBV6-5
cdr3_nt: TGTGCCAGCAGTTCGGACAGGGCGGGCTATGGCTACACCTTC
cdr3_aa: CASSSDRAGYGYTF

j_call: TRBJ2-7
clone_size: few
d_call: NA
v_call: TRBV18
cdr3_nt: TGTGCCAGCTCACCACCGGCTCGGACTGACTACGAGCAGTACTTC
cdr3_aa: CASSPPARTDYEQYF

j_call: TRBJ1-2
clone_size: NA
d_call: NA
v_call: TRBV5-1
cdr3_nt: TGCGCCAGCAGCTGGGGACTGACAGACTTTCCTGGCTACACCTTC
cdr3_aa: CASSWGLTDFPGYTF

j_call: TRBJ2-1
clone_size: NA
d_call: NA
v_call: TRBV24-1
cdr3_nt: TGTGCCACCAGTGATGCGGTCGGGGGCAATGAGCAGTTCTTC
cdr3_aa: CATSDAVGGNEQFF

j_call: TRBJ2-2
clone_size: NA
d_call: TRBD1
v_call: TRBV25-1
cdr3_nt: TGTGCCAGCAGTGATGGGACAGTAAACACCGGGGAGCTGTTTTTT
cdr3_aa: CASSDGTVNTGELFF

j_call: TRBJ2-7
clone_size: NA
d_call: NA
v_call: TRBV6-5
cdr3_nt: TGTGCCAGCAGTTACTCTGCCGATTCTAGCTCCTACGAGCAGTACTTC
cdr3_aa: CASSYSADSSSYEQYF

j_call: TRBJ2-7
clone_size: NA
d_call: TRBD1
v_call: TRBV2
cdr3_nt: TGTGCCAGAGAGCATTCCGGGACAGGGGGCAGGTACGAGCAGTACTTC
cdr3_aa: CAREHSGTGGRYEQYF

j_call: TRBJ2-2
clone_size: NA
d_call: NA
v_call: TRBV7-9
cdr3_nt: TGTGCCAGCGGCCTCCTGCGGGAGCTGTTTTTT
cdr3_aa: CASGLLRELFF

j_call: TRBJ1-2
clone_size: NA
d_call: NA
v_call: TRBV20-1
cdr3_nt: TGCAGTGGGGGAGATGGCTACACCTTC
cdr3_aa: CSGGDGYTF

j_call: TRBJ2-3
clone_size: NA
d_call: NA
v_call: TRBV5-5
cdr3_nt: TGTGCCAGCAGCTTGGATGGGGCCCGCACAGATACGCAGTATTTT
cdr3_aa: CASSLDGARTDTQYF

j_call: TRBJ2-7
clone_size: NA
d_call: TRBD2
v_call: TRBV7-9
cdr3_nt: TGTGCCAGCAGCCACCGGGGGGGCTACGAGCAGTACTTC
cdr3_aa: CASSHRGGYEQYF

j_call: TRBJ2-7
clone_size: NA
d_call: TRBD2
v_call: TRBV7-7
cdr3_nt: TGTGCTAGCAGCTTAGTACTAGCGAACTCCTACGAGCAGTACTTC
cdr3_aa: CASSLVLANSYEQYF

j_call: TRBJ1-1
clone_size: NA
d_call: TRBD1
v_call: TRBV2
cdr3_nt: TGTGCCAGCAAGGGGCAGGGGGCAGGTACTGAAGCTTTCTTT
cdr3_aa: CASKGQGAGTEAFF

j_call: TRBJ2-7
clone_size: once
d_call: TRBD1
v_call: TRBV5-6
cdr3_nt: TGTGCCAGCAGTCCCGACAGGGCCTACGAGCAGTACTTC
cdr3_aa: CASSPDRAYEQYF

j_call: TRBJ2-1
clone_size: NA
d_call: NA
v_call: TRBV28
cdr3_nt: TGTGCCAGCAGTTTAGCGCTTAGCGGCCCCTACAATGAGCAGTTCTTC
cdr3_aa: CASSLALSGPYNEQFF

j_call: TRBJ2-7
clone_size: NA
d_call: TRBD1
v_call: TRBV18
cdr3_nt: TGTGCCAGCTCACCGGGACAGGGGTCCTACGAGCAGTACTTC
cdr3_aa: CASSPGQGSYEQYF

j_call: TRBJ2-1
clone_size: NA
d_call: TRBD2
v_call: TRBV2
cdr3_nt: TGTGCCAGCAGTCACCCCCCGGGACTAGCGGGGGGGACGAGCTCCTACAATGAGCAGTTCTTC
cdr3_aa: CASSHPPGLAGGTSSYNEQFF

j_call: TRBJ1-2
clone_size: NA
d_call: NA
v_call: TRBV10-3
cdr3_nt: TGTGCCATCAGTTTACAGGGTGGCTACACCTTC
cdr3_aa: CAISLQGGYTF

j_call: TRBJ1-4
clone_size: NA
d_call: NA
v_call: TRBV12-5
cdr3_nt: TGTGCTAGTGGTTTCTCAGGACTGATTAATGAAAAACTGTTTTTT
cdr3_aa: CASGFSGLINEKLFF

j_call: TRBJ2-2
clone_size: NA
d_call: TRBD1
v_call: TRBV6-5
cdr3_nt: TGTGCCAGCAGTCCGGGACAGGGGTGGGAGCTGTTTTTT
cdr3_aa: CASSPGQGWELFF